These T cell receptor beta chains were read from a single sample in a study of T cells in Graves' hyperthyroidism and ophthalmopathy. A single record per CDR3 protein comes from TCRdb applying MiXCR to the multiplex PCR reads. The sample holds approximately 600,000 distinct CDR3 sequences, about 20% seen once. The sequencing input was blood. Receptors were obtained from a man younger than 45 with Graves' ophthalmopathy. Both conserved end residues are part of each CDR3. The D gene is left open where the match is weak. Size tells how often a clone was seen (once, few, many) or the class of an expanded clone, and some rows leave it out.

TRBJ1-1 NA many TRBV28 CASSLSAGMNTEAFF TGTGCCAGCAGTTTATCTGCAGGAATGAACACTGAAGCTTTCTTT
TRBJ1-4 NA NA TRBV6-2/TRBV6-3 CASRATLNEKLFF TGTGCCAGCAGGGCTACTCTTAATGAAAAACTGTTTTTT
TRBJ2-2 NA many TRBV28 CASRVPQGNTGELFF TGTGCCAGCAGGGTGCCCCAGGGGAACACCGGGGAGCTGTTTTTT
TRBJ2-3 NA many TRBV27 CASSLSSKTVFGQPSTDTQYF TGTGCCAGCAGTTTATCATCAAAAACAGTATTCGGTCAACCGAGCACAGATACGCAGTATTTT
TRBJ2-7 NA NA TRBV29-1 CSVDGGSPYEQYF TGCAGCGTTGATGGCGGTTCTCCCTACGAGCAGTACTTC
TRBJ2-1 TRBD2 many TRBV20-1 CSAGTSGRAYYNEQFF TGCAGTGCAGGGACTAGCGGGAGGGCCTACTACAATGAGCAGTTCTTC
TRBJ2-2 NA many TRBV27 CASSLLGANTGELFF TGTGCCAGCAGTTTATTGGGAGCGAACACCGGGGAGCTGTTTTTT
TRBJ2-5 TRBD1 NA TRBV15 CATSEGQGAGETQYF TGTGCCACCAGCGAGGGACAGGGGGCGGGAGAGACCCAGTACTTC
TRBJ2-3 TRBD1 few TRBV18 CASSSRQGINTDTQYF TGTGCCAGCTCATCTCGACAGGGCATTAACACAGATACGCAGTATTTT
TRBJ1-5 NA many TRBV30 CAWSVEKYQPQHF TGTGCCTGGAGTGTAGAGAAGTATCAGCCCCAGCATTTT